The TCR beta chain under discussion was sequenced for a study of OX40 agonist ivuxolimab in advanced cancers. Study in general: The patients received agonistic anti-OX40 (CD134) antibody ivuxolimab. Dosing consisted of intravenous ivuxolimab at 0.01 to 10 mg/kg every 2 weeks. Hepatocellular carcinoma, melanoma, renal cell or head and neck cancer occurred in dose-escalation patients.

V was clipped by 7 bases and J by 3 bases; unmatched bases: 10. The CDR3 has 15 amino acids. Germline loops: CDR1 LNHDA, CDR2 SQIVND (reference sequence). As for this clone: Its antigen is currently unknown.

Study conclusions and caveats: Expanded clones were, on average, more numerous in CD8+ T cells than in CD4+.

TCRdb keeps only in-frame clones here, not all; method: immunoSEQ multiplex PCR. The sample yields 50,000 to 65,000 clones, 81% seen once. The V and J genes are TRBV19 and TRBJ2-7; TRBD1 matches at 9 bases. Sequencing was performed on CD4+ or CD8+ T cells sorted from blood, taken in a trial of the OX40 agonist ivuxolimab. This clonotype originated in an adult with an advanced solid tumor such as melanoma, head and neck, liver or kidney cancer. For the CDR3, the DNA is TGTGCCAGTACCCCCTCGACAGGGGGGTTCTACGAGCAGTACTTC. Translation: CASTPSTGGFYEQYF. The whole variable domain, filled in from reference TRBV19 and TRBJ2-7, reads DGGITQSPKYLFRKEGQNVTLSCEQNLNHDAMYWYRQDPGQGLRLIYYSQIVNDFQKGDIAEGYSVSREKKESFPLTVTSAQKNPTAFYLCASTPSTGGFYEQYFGPGTRLTVT.